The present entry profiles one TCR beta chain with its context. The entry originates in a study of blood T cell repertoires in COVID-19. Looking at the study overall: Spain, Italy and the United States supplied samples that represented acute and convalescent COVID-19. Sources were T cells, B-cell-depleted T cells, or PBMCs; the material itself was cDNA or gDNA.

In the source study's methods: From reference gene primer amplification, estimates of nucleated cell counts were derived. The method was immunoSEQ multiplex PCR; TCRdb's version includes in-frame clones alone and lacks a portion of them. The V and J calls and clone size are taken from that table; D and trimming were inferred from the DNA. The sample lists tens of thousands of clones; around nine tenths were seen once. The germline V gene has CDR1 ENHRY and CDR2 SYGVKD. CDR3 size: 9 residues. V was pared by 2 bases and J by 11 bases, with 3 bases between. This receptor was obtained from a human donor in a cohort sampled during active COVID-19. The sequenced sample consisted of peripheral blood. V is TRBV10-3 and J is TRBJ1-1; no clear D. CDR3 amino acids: CAISEEAFF. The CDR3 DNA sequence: TGTGCCATCAGTGAGGAGGCTTTCTTT.